The rows below give T cell receptor beta chains drawn from one sample of a study of CD8+ T cells in alopecia areata. The data were produced by immunoSEQ multiplex PCR, yet TCRdb's version contains in-frame clones alone and is incomplete. The sample includes about 130,000 clones, roughly 58% seen only once; the top ten take 4.5% to 5.5%. Sample: CD4+ T cells sorted from blood, taken at week 0. These receptors were obtained from a human donor with alopecia areata. CDR3s include the opening cysteine and the closing phenylalanine or tryptophan. A D gene is named only where the DNA matches it firmly.

TRBV9	TRBD2	TRBJ2-5	CASSPVPSGFQETQYF
TRBV9	.	TRBJ1-1	CASSTGNVMNTEAFF
TRBV2	.	TRBJ2-7	CASRQDDYEQYF
TRBV4-3	TRBD2	TRBJ2-7	CASSRSAGTSAYEQYF
TRBV25-1	TRBD2	TRBJ2-7	CASSEWASGSHEQYF
TRBV29-1	.	TRBJ1-1	CSVDRKNTEAFF
TRBV2	TRBD1	TRBJ1-2	CASSGDRAYGYTF
TRBV7-8	.	TRBJ2-5	CASSLVRASQETQYF
TRBV7-8	TRBD2	TRBJ2-3	CASSKLAGASTDTQYF
TRBV2	TRBD2	TRBJ2-1	CASSEIAGVEVEQFF
TRBV10-3	TRBD1	TRBJ2-5	CAISERQGAEETQYF
TRBV7-9	.	TRBJ1-2	CASSSGGIYGYTF
TRBV4-1	TRBD2	TRBJ2-5	CASSQEGRTSARWAYQETQYF
TRBV5-1	.	TRBJ1-3	CASSFSGNTIYF
TRBV19	TRBD1	TRBJ2-5	CASSLGQVDETQYF
TRBV7-3	.	TRBJ2-7	CASSSLDVTYEQHF
TRBV23-1	.	TRBJ2-5	CASRSKTSSETQYF
TRBV9	TRBD1	TRBJ1-4	CASSSTGGSEKLFF
TRBV10-3	.	TRBJ1-1	CAIRTVEGTEAFF
TRBV25-1	TRBD1	TRBJ1-2	CASSKRQGLGSYGYTF
TRBV7-9	.	TRBJ1-1	CASSSKQGTEAFF
TRBV23-1	.	TRBJ2-1	CASSRTRIPSDNEQFF
TRBV7-9	.	TRBJ2-1	CASSFTYRTYNEQFF
TRBV29-1	TRBD2	TRBJ2-5	CSVAGGTGRLAGIQETQYF
TRBV4-3	.	TRBJ1-1	CASSNQGSNTEAFF
TRBV25-1	.	TRBJ2-3	CASSESGRGPKRTDTQYF
TRBV30	.	TRBJ2-1	CAWSQKGESSYNEQFF
TRBV29-1	.	TRBJ2-6	CSVRRGAGANVLTF
TRBV5-1	.	TRBJ1-1	CASSLETPNTEAFF
TRBV4-1	.	TRBJ2-7	CASSSPGGVYEQYF
TRBV27	TRBD1	TRBJ2-3	CATTQRQGMRDTQYF
TRBV7-2	TRBD1	TRBJ1-2	CASSLRTGDNYGYTF